The present T cell receptor beta chain was sequenced within a study of cytotoxic CD8 clonotypes in ibrutinib-treated CLL. Study outcomes and limitations: Sustained-remission and progressing patients had unequal sampling times. Public clonotypes occurred uncommonly; on treatment, they contracted or remained stable. Clonality climbed at ibrutinib response, then dropped toward baseline at progression.

Remarks on this clone: Its antigen is undetermined.

This CDR3 is 12 amino acids long. The germline gives CDR1 MDHEN, CDR2 SYDVKM. Trimming pared 8 bases from V and 2 bases from J, leaving 6 bases between. The planned depth of sequencing spanned 1 in 200,000 to 1 in 1 million T cells. Sequenced by immunoSEQ multiplex PCR; TCRdb stores in-frame clones only, minus some. The sample has 30,000 to 40,000 clones, around 70% seen once. V and J are TRBV28 and TRBJ2-2; D unclear. The sequence was obtained from a human donor with chronic lymphocytic leukemia. The material was PBMCs, obtained before ibrutinib treatment. CDR3 in amino acids: CASGLNTGELFF. CDR3 DNA sequence: TGTGCCAGCGGATTAAACACCGGGGAGCTGTTTTTT.